A selection of T cell receptor beta chains follows, all from one sample in a study of T-cell memory formation after mild COVID-19. One entry per CDR3 protein, called by TCRdb with MiXCR from the 5' RACE reads. The data hold about 400,000 distinct CDR3 sequences, with less than 25% observed a single time. The sample comprised PBMCs or a T cell subset sorted from them (not recorded which). The receptors here all came from an adult woman who had mild COVID-19 (a few samples of this study predate the infection). Cell type and time point are not known. The CDR3 runs from the conserved cysteine through the conserved F or W. The D gene is left open where the match is weak. Expanded clones are given a class, and other clones once, few, many or no size at all.

d_call	j_call	clone_size	v_call	cdr3_aa	cdr3_nt
.	TRBJ2-2	.	TRBV7-6	CASSLAGRLDTGELFF	TGTGCCAGCAGCTTAGCGGGCAGGCTGGACACCGGGGAGCTGTTTTTT
.	TRBJ2-7	.	TRBV9	CASSTTTGRGYEQYF	TGTGCCAGCAGCACAACGACGGGTAGAGGGTACGAGCAGTACTTC
.	TRBJ2-1	few	TRBV4-2	CASSQLLDALALYNEQFF	TGTGCCAGCAGCCAACTTCTGGACGCCCTCGCGCTTTACAATGAGCAGTTCTTC
.	TRBJ2-1	.	TRBV15	CATSRTASYNEQFF	TGTGCCACCAGCCGGACAGCCTCCTACAATGAGCAGTTCTTC
.	TRBJ1-4	.	TRBV2	CASSWGSGTNNEKLFF	TGTGCCAGCAGTTGGGGATCAGGAACGAATAATGAAAAACTGTTTTTT
.	TRBJ2-1	.	TRBV24-1	CATSDLPRGRGSYNEQFF	TGTGCCACCAGTGATTTGCCCCGCGGCAGGGGCTCCTACAATGAGCAGTTCTTC
.	TRBJ2-7	few	TRBV4-2	CASSQDEGREQYF	TGTGCCAGCAGCCAAGACGAGGGGCGGGAGCAGTACTTC
TRBD2	TRBJ2-5	.	TRBV7-9	CASSRLLAGGFGETQYF	TGTGCCAGCAGCCGCCTACTAGCGGGAGGCTTCGGAGAGACCCAGTACTTC
.	TRBJ2-1	.	TRBV7-9	CASTSGGGYSYNEQFF	TGTGCCAGCACCTCTGGGGGCGGATACTCCTACAATGAGCAGTTCTTC
.	TRBJ2-1	.	TRBV12-3/TRBV12-4	CASTLGGPYNEQFF	TGTGCCAGCACCCTTGGGGGCCCCTACAATGAGCAGTTCTTC
.	TRBJ2-3	few	TRBV4-1	CASSQDRETDTQYF	TGCGCCAGCAGCCAAGATCGCGAGACAGATACGCAGTATTTT
.	TRBJ2-2	many	TRBV12-3/TRBV12-4	CASSPGPSSGELFF	TGTGCCAGCAGTCCTGGCCCTAGCTCCGGGGAGCTGTTTTTT
TRBD1	TRBJ1-2	.	TRBV3-1	CASSLTNRQGSGYTF	TGTGCCAGCAGCCTCACAAACCGACAGGGTAGTGGCTACACCTTC
TRBD2	TRBJ2-3	.	TRBV12-3/TRBV12-4	CASSDASGGPDTQYF	TGTGCCAGCAGTGATGCGTCGGGGGGGCCAGATACGCAGTATTTT
TRBD1	TRBJ2-7	few	TRBV12-3/TRBV12-4	CASSYAGQGSPYEQYF	TGTGCCAGCAGTTACGCCGGACAGGGGAGTCCCTACGAGCAGTACTTC
.	TRBJ2-7	.	TRBV12-3/TRBV12-4	CASAQGHEQYF	TGTGCCAGTGCACAGGGTCACGAGCAGTACTTC
.	TRBJ2-7	.	TRBV29-1	CSVEEGYYEQYF	TGCAGCGTTGAAGAAGGGTACTACGAGCAGTACTTC
.	TRBJ1-2	.	TRBV5-1	CASSRDGQYGYTF	TGCGCCAGCAGCCGCGACGGACAATATGGCTACACCTTC
TRBD1	TRBJ1-4	.	TRBV7-2	CASSRRDSFEKLFF	TGTGCCAGCAGCCGCCGGGACAGCTTTGAAAAACTGTTTTTT
.	TRBJ2-6	.	TRBV5-6	CASSLRGDLYSGANVLTF	TGTGCCAGCAGCTTGCGCGGGGACCTTTACTCTGGGGCCAACGTCCTGACTTTC
TRBD1	TRBJ2-1	.	TRBV12-3/TRBV12-4	CASSSTGMGYNEQFF	TGTGCCAGCAGTTCGACAGGGATGGGCTACAATGAGCAGTTCTTC
TRBD2	TRBJ2-7	.	TRBV9	CASSVGPGGDEQYF	TGTGCCAGCAGCGTAGGTCCGGGAGGGGACGAGCAGTACTTC
.	TRBJ2-7	many	TRBV7-9	CASRRDIYEQYF	TGTGCCAGCAGACGCGACATATACGAGCAGTACTTC
.	TRBJ1-1	.	TRBV2	CASRVIGNTEAFF	TGTGCCAGCAGGGTCATCGGGAACACTGAAGCTTTCTTT
TRBD1	TRBJ1-1	few	TRBV5-1	CASSVTGVGNTEAFF	TGCGCCAGCAGCGTGACAGGGGTAGGAAACACTGAAGCTTTCTTT
.	TRBJ2-5	.	TRBV4-2	CASSQDRGKETQYF	TGTGCCAGCAGCCAAGATCGGGGTAAGGAGACCCAGTACTTC
.	TRBJ1-3	.	TRBV7-9	CASSSISGNSGNTIYF	TGTGCCAGCAGCTCCATTTCGGGCAACTCTGGAAACACCATATATTTT
.	TRBJ1-1	once	TRBV12-3/TRBV12-4	CASSRINTEAFF	TGTGCCAGCAGTCGAATAAACACTGAAGCTTTCTTT
.	TRBJ1-5	few	TRBV12-3/TRBV12-4	CASRPDSNQPQHF	TGTGCCAGCAGACCGGACAGCAATCAGCCCCAGCATTTT
TRBD2	TRBJ2-3	.	TRBV12-3/TRBV12-4	CASRLAGVYTDTQYF	TGTGCCAGCAGACTAGCGGGAGTTTATACAGATACGCAGTATTTT
TRBD2	TRBJ2-3	few	TRBV7-2	CASSYRLADTDTQYF	TGTGCCAGCAGCTACAGACTAGCGGATACAGATACGCAGTATTTT
.	TRBJ2-3	.	TRBV19	CASSLTGGRDTQYF	TGTGCCAGTAGTCTCACCGGGGGAAGAGATACGCAGTATTTT
.	TRBJ2-2	many	TRBV7-6	CASSLYTGELFF	TGTGCCAGCAGCCTATACACCGGGGAGCTGTTTTTT
TRBD1	TRBJ1-2	few	TRBV12-3/TRBV12-4	CASSLRQGARGYTF	TGTGCCAGCAGTTTACGCCAGGGGGCGCGGGGCTACACCTTC
.	TRBJ1-1	.	TRBV7-2	CASSPLTGIPEAFF	TGTGCCAGCAGCCCCCTAACAGGGATACCTGAAGCTTTCTTT
.	TRBJ2-3	.	TRBV7-6	CASSRRPTDTQYF	TGTGCCAGCAGCCGTCGGCCCACAGATACGCAGTATTTT
.	TRBJ1-1	few	TRBV7-3	CASSLTTDNTEAFF	TGTGCCAGCAGCTTAACGACAGACAACACTGAAGCTTTCTTT
TRBD2	TRBJ2-1	few	TRBV7-6	CASSSEAGGPGEQFF	TGTGCCAGCAGCTCCGAAGCGGGGGGGCCGGGTGAGCAGTTCTTC
TRBD1	TRBJ2-7	.	TRBV5-1	CARSLTGGSYEQYF	TGCGCCAGAAGCTTGACAGGGGGCTCCTACGAGCAGTACTTC
.	TRBJ1-2	few	TRBV7-8	CASSSDSFYGYTF	TGTGCCAGCAGCTCAGACAGCTTTTATGGCTACACCTTC
.	TRBJ1-4	few	TRBV2	CASSGGLNEKLFF	TGTGCCAGCAGCGGGGGTTTAAATGAAAAACTGTTTTTT
.	TRBJ1-5	.	TRBV20-1	CSARDHSRDSNQPQHF	TGCAGTGCTAGAGATCATTCCAGGGATAGCAATCAGCCCCAGCATTTT
.	TRBJ2-5	few	TRBV11-3	CASSLGQEETQYF	TGTGCCAGCAGCCTAGGACAAGAAGAGACCCAGTACTTC